The source of this T cell receptor (beta chain) is a study of cytomegalovirus exposure and HLA in healthy donors. The overall study: Genotyping of 400 or so donors showed that around 86% belonged to the Caucasian-associated ancestry cluster.

Trimming removed 5 bases at V and 2 bases at J, with 15 bases between. Germline V gene lookup returns CDR1 MDHEN and CDR2 SYDVKM. The CDR3 is 15 residues long. The PCR employed 60 Vbeta primers together with 13 Jbeta primers. Repertoires were generated with immunoSEQ multiplex PCR, while TCRdb's copy carries only in-frame clones and drops some. The sample includes under 100,000 clones, more than 60% seen only once; the top ten take about 2.1%. Material: PBMCs. This clonotype was obtained from a boy between 10 and 17 years old in good health and CMV-seronegative. This chain joins TRBV28 and TRBJ2-5, with D possibly matching TRBD1 (5 bases). The CDR3 sequence is CASSPKGVNQETQYF. CDR3 DNA sequence: TGTGCCAGCAGTCCCAAAGGGGTCAATCAAGAGACCCAGTACTTC.